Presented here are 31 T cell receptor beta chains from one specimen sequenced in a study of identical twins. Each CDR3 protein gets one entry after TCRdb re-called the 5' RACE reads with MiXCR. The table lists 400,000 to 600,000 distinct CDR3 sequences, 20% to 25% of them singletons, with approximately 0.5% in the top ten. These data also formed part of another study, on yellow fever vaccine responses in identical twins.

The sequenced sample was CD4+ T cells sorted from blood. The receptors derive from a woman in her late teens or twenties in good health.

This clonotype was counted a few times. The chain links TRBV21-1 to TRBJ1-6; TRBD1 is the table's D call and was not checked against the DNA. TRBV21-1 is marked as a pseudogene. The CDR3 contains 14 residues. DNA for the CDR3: TGTGCCAGCAGCAATCACAGGGAGGACTCACCCCTCCACTTT. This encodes CASSNHREDSPLHF.

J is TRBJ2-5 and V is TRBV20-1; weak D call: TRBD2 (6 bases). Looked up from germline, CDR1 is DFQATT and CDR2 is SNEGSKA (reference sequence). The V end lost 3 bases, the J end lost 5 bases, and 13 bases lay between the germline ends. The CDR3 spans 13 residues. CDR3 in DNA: TGCAGTGCTAGGACCGGGGGTAGTGAGACCCAGTACTTC. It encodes CSARTGGSETQYF.

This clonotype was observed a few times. The CDR3 DNA follows: TGTGCCAGCAGTTGTTTGTATACGCAGTATTTT. It yields the protein CASSCLYTQYF. The chain is built from TRBV6-4 and TRBJ2-3; D unclear. Between the trimmed V and J ends, which lost 5 bases and 7 bases, there was a span of 7 bases. The CDR3 runs to 11 residues. Germline V gives CDR1 MRHNA, CDR2 SNTAGT.

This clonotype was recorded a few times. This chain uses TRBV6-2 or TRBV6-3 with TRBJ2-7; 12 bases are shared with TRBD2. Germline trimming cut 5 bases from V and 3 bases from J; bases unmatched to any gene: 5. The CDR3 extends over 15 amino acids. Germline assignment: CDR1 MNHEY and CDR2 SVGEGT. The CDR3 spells CASSLAGGLRYEQYV. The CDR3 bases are TGTGCCAGCAGTCTAGCGGGGGGGCTCCGCTACGAGCAGTACGTC.

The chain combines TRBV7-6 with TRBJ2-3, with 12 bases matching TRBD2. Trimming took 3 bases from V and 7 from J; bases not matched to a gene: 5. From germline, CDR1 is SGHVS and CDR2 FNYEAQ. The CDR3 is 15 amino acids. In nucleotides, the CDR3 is TGTGCCAGCAGCTTGACTAGCGGGAGTTGGAATACGCAGTATTTT. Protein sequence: CASSLTSGSWNTQYF.

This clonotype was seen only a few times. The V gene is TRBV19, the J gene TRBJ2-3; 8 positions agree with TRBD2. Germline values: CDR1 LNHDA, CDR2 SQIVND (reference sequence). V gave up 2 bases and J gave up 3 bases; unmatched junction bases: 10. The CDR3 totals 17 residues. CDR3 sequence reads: CASSIYYLGLATDTQYF. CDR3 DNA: TGTGCCAGTAGTATATACTACCTCGGACTAGCTACAGATACGCAGTATTTT. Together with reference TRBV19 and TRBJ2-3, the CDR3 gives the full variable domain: DGGITQSPKYLFRKEGQNVTLSCEQNLNHDAMYWYRQDPGQGLRLIYYSQIVNDFQKGDIAEGYSVSREKKESFPLTVTSAQKNPTAFYLCASSIYYLGLATDTQYFGPGTRLTVL.

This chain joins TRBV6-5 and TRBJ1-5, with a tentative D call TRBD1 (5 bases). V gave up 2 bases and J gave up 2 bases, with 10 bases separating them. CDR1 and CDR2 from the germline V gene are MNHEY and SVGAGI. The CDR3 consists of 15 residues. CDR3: CASSYSQGGNQPQHF. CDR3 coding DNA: TGTGCCAGCAGTTACAGTCAGGGAGGCAATCAGCCCCAGCATTTT.

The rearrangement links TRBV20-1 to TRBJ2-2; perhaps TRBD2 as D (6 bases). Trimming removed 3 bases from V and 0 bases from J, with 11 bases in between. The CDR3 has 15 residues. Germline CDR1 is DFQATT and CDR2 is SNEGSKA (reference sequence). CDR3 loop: CSARAGPSNTGELFF. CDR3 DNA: TGCAGTGCTAGGGCGGGACCCTCGAACACCGGGGAGCTGTTTTTT.

The CDR3: CASIRDPLGEQYF. The CDR3 nucleotides are TGTGCCAGCATCCGGGACCCCTTAGGGGAGCAGTACTTC. The chain has TRBV2 and TRBJ2-7; D may be TRBD1 or TRBD2 (5 bases each). Germline CDR1 reads SNHLY; CDR2 reads FYNNEI. The germline V and J ends were trimmed by 7 bases and 7 bases, with 17 bases remaining between them. The CDR3 sequence is 13 residues long.

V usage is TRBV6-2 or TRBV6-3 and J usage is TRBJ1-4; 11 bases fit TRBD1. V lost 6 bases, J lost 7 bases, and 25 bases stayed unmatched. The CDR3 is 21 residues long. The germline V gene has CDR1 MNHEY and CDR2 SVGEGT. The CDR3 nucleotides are TGTGCCAGCAGCCTAAGGACTAGTGGACAGGGGGCGAGAATGGTACCTGAAAAACTGTTTTTT. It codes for CASSLRTSGQGARMVPEKLFF.

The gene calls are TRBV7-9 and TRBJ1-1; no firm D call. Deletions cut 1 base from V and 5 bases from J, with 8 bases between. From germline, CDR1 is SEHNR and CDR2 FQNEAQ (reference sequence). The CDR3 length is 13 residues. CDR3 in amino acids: CASSLVVVTEAFF. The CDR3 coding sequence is TGTGCCAGCAGCTTAGTGGTGGTTACTGAAGCTTTCTTT. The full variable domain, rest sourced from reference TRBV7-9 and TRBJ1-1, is DTGVSQNPRHKITKRGQNVTFRCDPISEHNRLYWYRQTLGQGPEFLTYFQNEAQLEKSRLLSDRFSAERPKGSFSTLEIQRTEQGDSAMYLCASSLVVVTEAFFGQGTRLTVV.

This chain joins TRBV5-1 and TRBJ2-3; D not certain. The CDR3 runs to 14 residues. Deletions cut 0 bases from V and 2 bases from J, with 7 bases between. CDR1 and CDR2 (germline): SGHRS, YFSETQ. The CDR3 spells CASSLGRTTDTQYF. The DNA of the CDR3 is TGCGCCAGCAGCTTGGGGCGGACCACAGATACGCAGTATTTT.

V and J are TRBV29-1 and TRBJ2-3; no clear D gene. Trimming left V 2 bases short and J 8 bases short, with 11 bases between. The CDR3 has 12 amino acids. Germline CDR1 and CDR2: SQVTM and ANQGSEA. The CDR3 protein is CSVEKGLGTQYF. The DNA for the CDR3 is TGCAGCGTTGAAAAGGGTTTGGGTACGCAGTATTTT.

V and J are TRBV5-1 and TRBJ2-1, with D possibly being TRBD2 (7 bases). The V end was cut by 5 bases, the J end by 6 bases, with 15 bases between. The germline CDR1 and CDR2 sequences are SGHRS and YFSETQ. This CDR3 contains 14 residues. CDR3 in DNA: TGCGCCAGCAGGGGGGGCGCTAGCGGCAATGAGCAGTTCTTC. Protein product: CASRGGASGNEQFF.

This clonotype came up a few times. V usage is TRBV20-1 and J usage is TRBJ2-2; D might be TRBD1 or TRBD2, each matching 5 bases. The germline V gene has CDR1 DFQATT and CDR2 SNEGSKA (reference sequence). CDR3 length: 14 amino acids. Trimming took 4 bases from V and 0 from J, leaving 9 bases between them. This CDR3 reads CSAKGPTNTGELFF. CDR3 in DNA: TGCAGTGCTAAGGGACCGACGAACACCGGGGAGCTGTTTTTT.

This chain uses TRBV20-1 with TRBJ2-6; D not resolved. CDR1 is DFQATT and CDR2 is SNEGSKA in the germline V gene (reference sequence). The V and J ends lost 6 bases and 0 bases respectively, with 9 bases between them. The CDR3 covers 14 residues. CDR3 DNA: TGCAGTGCCAGACTCGACTCTGGGGCCAACGTCCTGACTTTC. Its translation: CSARLDSGANVLTF.

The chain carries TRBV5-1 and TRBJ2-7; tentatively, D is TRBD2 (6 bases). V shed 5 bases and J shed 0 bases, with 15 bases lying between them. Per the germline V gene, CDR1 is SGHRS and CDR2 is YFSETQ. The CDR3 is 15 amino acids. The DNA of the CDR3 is TGCGCCAGCAGTTTGATGGCTAGCGCCTCCTACGAGCAGTACTTC. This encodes CASSLMASASYEQYF.

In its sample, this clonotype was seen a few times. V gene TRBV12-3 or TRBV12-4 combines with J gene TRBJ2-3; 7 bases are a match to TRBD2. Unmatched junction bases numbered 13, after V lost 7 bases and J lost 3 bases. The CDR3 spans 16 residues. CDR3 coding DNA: TGTGCCAGCACCCTACTAGCGATCGATATGACAGATACGCAGTATTTT. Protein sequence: CASTLLAIDMTDTQYF.

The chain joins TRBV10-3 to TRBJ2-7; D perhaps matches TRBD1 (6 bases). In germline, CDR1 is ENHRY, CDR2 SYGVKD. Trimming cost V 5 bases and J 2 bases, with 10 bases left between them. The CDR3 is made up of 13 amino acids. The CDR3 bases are TGTGCCATCAGTTCTACAGGGACCTACGAGCAGTACGTC. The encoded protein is CAISSTGTYEQYV.

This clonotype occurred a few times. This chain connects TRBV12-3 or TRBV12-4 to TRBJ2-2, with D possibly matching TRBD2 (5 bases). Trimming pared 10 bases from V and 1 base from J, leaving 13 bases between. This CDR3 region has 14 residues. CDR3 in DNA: TGTGCCACACCGCCCGGGGAGAACACCGGGGAGCTGTTTTTT. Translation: CATPPGENTGELFF.

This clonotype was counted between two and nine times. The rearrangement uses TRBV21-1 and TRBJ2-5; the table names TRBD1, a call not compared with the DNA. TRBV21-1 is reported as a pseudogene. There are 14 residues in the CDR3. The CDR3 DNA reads TGTGCCAGCAGCAAAGGGGGGCATCGGGAGACCCAGTACTTC. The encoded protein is CASSKGGHRETQYF.

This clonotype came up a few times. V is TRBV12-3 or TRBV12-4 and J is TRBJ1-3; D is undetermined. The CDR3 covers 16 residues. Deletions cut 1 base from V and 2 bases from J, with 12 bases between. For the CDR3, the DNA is TGTGCCAGCAGTTTAGGGTGGTCCCGCCCTGGAAACACCATATATTTT. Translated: CASSLGWSRPGNTIYF.

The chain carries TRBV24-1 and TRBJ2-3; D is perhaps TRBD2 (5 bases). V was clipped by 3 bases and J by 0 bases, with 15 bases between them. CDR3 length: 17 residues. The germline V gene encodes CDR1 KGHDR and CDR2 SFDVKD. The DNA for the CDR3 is TGTGCCACCAGTGATACCTCTTTTCGGGGAAGCACAGATACGCAGTATTTT. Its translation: CATSDTSFRGSTDTQYF.

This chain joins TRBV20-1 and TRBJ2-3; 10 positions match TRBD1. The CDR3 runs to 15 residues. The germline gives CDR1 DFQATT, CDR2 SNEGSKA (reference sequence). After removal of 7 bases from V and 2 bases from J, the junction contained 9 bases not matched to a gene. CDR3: CSGQGAPYNTDTQYF. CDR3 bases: TGCAGTGGACAGGGGGCACCTTATAACACAGATACGCAGTATTTT.

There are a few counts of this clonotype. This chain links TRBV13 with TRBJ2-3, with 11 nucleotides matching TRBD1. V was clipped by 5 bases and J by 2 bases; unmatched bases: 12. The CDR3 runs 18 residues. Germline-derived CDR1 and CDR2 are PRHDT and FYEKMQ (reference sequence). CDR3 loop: CASSLRTGGFGNTDTQYF. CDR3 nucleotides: TGTGCCAGCAGCCTGCGGACAGGGGGCTTCGGGAACACAGATACGCAGTATTTT.

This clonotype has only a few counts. DNA of the CDR3: TGCGCCAGCAGAAACGGACTAGCGGGAGGTATCGAGGGCGAGCAGTACTTC. Translated: CASRNGLAGGIEGEQYF. The chain combines TRBV5-1 with TRBJ2-7; 14 bases align to TRBD2. V lost 5 bases to trimming and J lost 6 bases; unmatched junction nucleotides: 13. The CDR3 covers 17 residues. The germline CDR1 and CDR2 sequences are SGHRS and YFSETQ.

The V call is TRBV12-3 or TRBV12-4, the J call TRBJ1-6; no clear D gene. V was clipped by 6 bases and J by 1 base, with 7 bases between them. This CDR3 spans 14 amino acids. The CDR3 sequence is CASSAGSYNSPLHF. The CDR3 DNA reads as TGTGCCAGCAGCGCGGGGTCCTATAATTCACCCCTCCACTTT.

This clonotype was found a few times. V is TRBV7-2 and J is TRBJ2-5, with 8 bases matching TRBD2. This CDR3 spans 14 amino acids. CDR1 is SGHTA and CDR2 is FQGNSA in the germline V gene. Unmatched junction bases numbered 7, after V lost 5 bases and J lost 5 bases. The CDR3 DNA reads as TGTGCCAGCAGCCCCAGACTAGCGCGGGAGACCCAGTACTTC. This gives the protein CASSPRLARETQYF.

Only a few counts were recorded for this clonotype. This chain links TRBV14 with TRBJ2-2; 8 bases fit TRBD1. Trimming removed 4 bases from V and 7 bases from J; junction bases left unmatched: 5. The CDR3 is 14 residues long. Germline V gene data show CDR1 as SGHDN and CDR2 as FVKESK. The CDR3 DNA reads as TGTGCCAGCAGCCCACGACAGGGGATCGGGGAGCTGTTTTTT. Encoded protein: CASSPRQGIGELFF.

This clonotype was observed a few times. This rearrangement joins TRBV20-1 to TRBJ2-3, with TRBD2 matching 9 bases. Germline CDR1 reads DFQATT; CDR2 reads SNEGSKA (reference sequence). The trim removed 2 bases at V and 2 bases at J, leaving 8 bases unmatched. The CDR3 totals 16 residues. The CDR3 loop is CSARSSERGATDTQYF. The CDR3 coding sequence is TGCAGTGCTAGATCGAGCGAGCGGGGGGCCACAGATACGCAGTATTTT.

This CDR3 is CASSPTTTGEQFF. The CDR3 bases are TGTGCCAGCAGTCCTACGACGACCGGCGAGCAGTTCTTC. The chain employs TRBV6-1 and TRBJ2-1; no firm D call. The V gene lost 5 bases and the J gene lost 10 bases, with 15 bases spanning the gap. Germline-derived CDR1 and CDR2 are MNHNS and SASEGT. There are 13 residues in the CDR3.